This T cell receptor beta chain derives from a study of blood T cell repertoires in COVID-19 (dated by TCRdb to the early 2020s). General notes on the study: Collaborator samples came from the United States, Italy and Spain and covered acute and convalescent phases of COVID-19. The prospective study material was composed of cDNA or gDNA derived from T cells, B-cell-depleted T cells, or PBMCs. Deeply sampled blood TCRbeta repertoires from subjects exposed to, actively infected with, or recovered from COVID-19 were included in the dataset. The repertoires were released in a freely available public database meant as a resource for research on the immune response to SARS-CoV-2. The samples were drawn from the first 160 participants of the ongoing ImmuneRACE study and from some 1,300 subjects provided by 6 global collaborators. Sample metadata almost always included a de-identified subject ID, COVID-19 status, age in years and sex. Where HLA class I and class II types were available, the types were taken from metadata supplied by the sample provider, not from assay-based typing. On the study overall, not on this receptor specifically: Clinical and demographic metadata were provided uncurated, with the amount varying by source and participant.

Each collaborating institution followed its own protocols to collect whole blood in K2EDTA tubes. Collaborator samples were shipped for TCRbeta analysis as frozen whole blood, isolated PBMCs, or DNA extracted from either sample type. TCRbeta CDR3 regions were amplified from genomic DNA using the immunoSEQ Assay, a bias-controlled multiplex PCR. The paper's processing steps were these. Nucleated cell counts per sample were estimated from amplification of reference gene primers within the assay. To quantify the absolute abundance of each unique TCRbeta CDR3 rearrangement, sequence reads were collapsed and filtered. For each sample, productive Simpson clonality was calculated as the square root of Simpson's diversity index over productive rearrangements. Not all clones reach the TCRdb copy of this immuneACCESS table, which keeps in-frame sequences only. Checked studies attribute under half of the gap to unresolved V genes and leave the rest unexplained. The V and J calls and clone size were taken over from that table, and D and trimming were inferred from the DNA. The sample table lists approximately 82,000 clones, over 70% of them with a count of one. The top ten clones comprise about 18% of the sample.

With regard to this clone: What antigen it recognizes has not been identified. Base qualities are not at hand, and no much larger clone is one base apart.

Sequenced: peripheral blood. The TCR sequence derives from a woman aged 55 to 70 with acute or convalescent COVID-19.

CDR3 loop: CASMRGGSTDTQYF. Here is the DNA: TGCGCCAGCATGCGCGGGGGGAGCACAGATACGCAGTATTTT. The sequence links TRBV5-1 to TRBJ2-3; 8 central nucleotides agree with TRBD2. At the junction V is shortened by 6 bases and J by 0 bases; bases outside the gene matches: 3. From its cysteine to its phenylalanine, the CDR3 spans 14 amino acids. Solely the CDR3 DNA is kept, with 42 bases framed from the first base. Taken from the germline V gene, the CDR1 and CDR2 loops are SGHRS and YFSETQ.